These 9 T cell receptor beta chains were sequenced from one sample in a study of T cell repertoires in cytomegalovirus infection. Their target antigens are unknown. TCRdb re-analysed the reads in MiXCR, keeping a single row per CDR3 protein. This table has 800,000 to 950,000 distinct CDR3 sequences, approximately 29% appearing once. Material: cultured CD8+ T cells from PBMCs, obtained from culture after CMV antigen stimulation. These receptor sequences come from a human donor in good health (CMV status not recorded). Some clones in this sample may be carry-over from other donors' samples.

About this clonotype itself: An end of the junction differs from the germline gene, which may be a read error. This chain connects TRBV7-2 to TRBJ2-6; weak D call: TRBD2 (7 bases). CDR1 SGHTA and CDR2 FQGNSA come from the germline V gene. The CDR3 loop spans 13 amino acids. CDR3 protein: CASSLGGANVPTF. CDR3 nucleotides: TGTGCCAGCAGCTTGGGGGGGGCCAACGTCCCGACTTTC.

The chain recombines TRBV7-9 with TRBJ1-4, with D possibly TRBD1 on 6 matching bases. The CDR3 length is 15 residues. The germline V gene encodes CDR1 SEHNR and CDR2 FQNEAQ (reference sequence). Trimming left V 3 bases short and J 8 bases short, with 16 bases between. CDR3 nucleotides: TGTGCCAGCAGCTTCAACAGGGAGGTACGGGAAAAACTGTTTTTT. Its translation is CASSFNREVREKLFF.

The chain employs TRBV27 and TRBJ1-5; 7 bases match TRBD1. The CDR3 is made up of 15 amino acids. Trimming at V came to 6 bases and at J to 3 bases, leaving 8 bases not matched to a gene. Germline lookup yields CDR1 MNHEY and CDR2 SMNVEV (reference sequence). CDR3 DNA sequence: TGTGCCAGCAGCCCTACTGGACAGGTCAATCAGCCCCAGCATTTT. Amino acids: CASSPTGQVNQPQHF.

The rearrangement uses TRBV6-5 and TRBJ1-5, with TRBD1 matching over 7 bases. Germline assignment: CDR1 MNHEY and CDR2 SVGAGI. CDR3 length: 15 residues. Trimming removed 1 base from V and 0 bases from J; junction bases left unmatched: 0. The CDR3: CASSYYRGSNQPQHF. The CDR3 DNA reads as TGTGCCAGCAGTTACTACAGGGGTAGCAATCAGCCCCAGCATTTT.

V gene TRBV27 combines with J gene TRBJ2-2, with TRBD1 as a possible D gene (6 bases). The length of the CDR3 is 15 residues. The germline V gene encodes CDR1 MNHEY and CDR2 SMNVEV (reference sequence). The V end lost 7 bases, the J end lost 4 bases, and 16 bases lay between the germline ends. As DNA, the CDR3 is TGTGCCAGCAAGGTAAAACAGGGAAGCACCGGGGAGCTGTTTTTT. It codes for CASKVKQGSTGELFF.

The CDR3 loop is CASSSQGLQADTQYF. The CDR3 bases are TGCGCCAGCAGCTCACAGGGCTTACAGGCAGATACGCAGTATTTT. This sequence joins TRBV10-2 and TRBJ2-3, with D perhaps matching TRBD1 (6 bases). From germline, CDR1 is WSHSY and CDR2 SAAADI. Trimming took 6 bases from V and 4 from J, leaving 17 bases between them. This CDR3 has 15 amino acids.

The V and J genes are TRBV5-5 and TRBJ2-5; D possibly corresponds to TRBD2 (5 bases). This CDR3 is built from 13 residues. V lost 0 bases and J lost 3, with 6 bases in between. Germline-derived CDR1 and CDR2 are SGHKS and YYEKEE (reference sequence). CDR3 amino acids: CASSLVAKETQYF. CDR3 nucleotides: TGTGCCAGCAGCTTGGTAGCGAAAGAGACCCAGTACTTC.

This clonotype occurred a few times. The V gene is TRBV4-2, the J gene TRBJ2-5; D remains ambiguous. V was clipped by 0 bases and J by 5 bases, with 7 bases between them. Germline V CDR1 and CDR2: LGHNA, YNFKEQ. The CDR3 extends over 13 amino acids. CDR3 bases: TGTGCCAGCAGCCAAGAGCAGCCGGAGACCCAGTACTTC. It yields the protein CASSQEQPETQYF.

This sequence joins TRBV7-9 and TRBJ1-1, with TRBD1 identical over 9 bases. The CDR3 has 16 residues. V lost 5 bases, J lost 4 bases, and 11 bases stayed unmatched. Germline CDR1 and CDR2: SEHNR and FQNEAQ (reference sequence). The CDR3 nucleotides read TGTGCCAGCAGCCCACGTCCCGGGACAGGGAGCACTGAAGCTTTCTTT. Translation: CASSPRPGTGSTEAFF.